These 21 T cell receptor beta chains were sequenced from one sample in a study of blood T cell repertoires in COVID-19. TCRdb keeps only in-frame clones here, not all; method: immunoSEQ multiplex PCR. The table lists approximately 260,000 clones, 90% of them singletons. Sample: peripheral blood. All receptors derive from a woman between 40 and 55 years old with acute or convalescent COVID-19.

J is TRBJ1-1 and V is TRBV13, with D tentatively TRBD1 (5 bases). V lost 5 bases, J lost 1 base, and 8 bases lay in between. Per germline, CDR1 PRHDT and CDR2 FYEKMQ (reference sequence). The CDR3 loop spans 13 amino acids. CDR3 in amino acids: CASSPTENTEAFF. The DNA for the CDR3 is TGTGCCAGCAGCCCGACAGAGAACACTGAAGCTTTCTTT.

V usage is TRBV25-1 and J usage is TRBJ2-1; 10 nucleotides line up with TRBD2. The CDR3 loop spans 16 amino acids. Germline V CDR1 and CDR2: MGHDK, SYGVNS. The V gene end was trimmed by 1 base and the J gene end by 8 bases; junction bases not matched to a gene: 8. CDR3 sequence (DNA): TGTGCCAGCAGTGAATCGGGGGGACTAGCGTTGCATGAGCAGTTCTTC. Translating gives CASSESGGLALHEQFF.

J is TRBJ1-1 and V is TRBV13, with TRBD1 matching 8 bases. CDR1 is PRHDT and CDR2 is FYEKMQ in the germline V gene (reference sequence). This CDR3 contains 14 residues. The V segment lost 1 base and the J segment 7 bases; nucleotides outside the gene matches: 5. The CDR3 DNA reads TGTGCCAGCAGCTTAGCGGACAGGGCGAGTGAAGCTTTCTTT. Translating gives CASSLADRASEAFF.

The chain recombines TRBV27 with TRBJ2-7, with TRBD2 as a possible D gene (6 bases). The V end lost 3 bases, the J end lost 6 bases, and 12 bases lay between the germline ends. CDR3 length: 13 amino acids. Germline V gives CDR1 MNHEY, CDR2 SMNVEV (reference sequence). The CDR3 bases are TGTGCCAGCAGTTTGGGGGGAGGAGGCGAGCAGTACGTC. The encoded protein is CASSLGGGGEQYV.

The chain uses TRBV5-4 and TRBJ1-2; D unresolved. Germline V gene lookup returns CDR1 SGHNT and CDR2 YYREEE (reference sequence). This CDR3 contains 14 residues. V was pared by 0 bases and J by 6 bases, with 12 bases between. The CDR3 loop is CASSLVGPGDGYTF. The DNA of the CDR3 is TGTGCCAGCAGCTTGGTCGGCCCAGGCGATGGCTACACCTTC.

This clone has only a few counts. CDR3 DNA: TGTGCCAGCAGCTCCGCCGGACTGACGATCCCCGGGGAGCTGTTTTTT. It is translated as CASSSAGLTIPGELFF. This chain joins TRBV7-9 and TRBJ2-2, with TRBD2 as a possible D gene (5 bases). V was clipped by 4 bases and J by 6 bases, with 18 bases between them. Germline V CDR1 and CDR2: SEHNR, FQNEAQ (reference sequence). This CDR3 is built from 16 residues.

The V gene is TRBV2, the J gene TRBJ2-5; D ambiguous. Trimming left V 4 bases short and J 4 bases short, with 10 bases between. From germline, CDR1 is SNHLY and CDR2 FYNNEI. The CDR3 loop spans 13 amino acids. The CDR3 here is CASSVGPVETQYF. For the CDR3, the DNA is TGTGCCAGCAGTGTGGGCCCGGTAGAGACCCAGTACTTC.

The rearrangement joins TRBV6-5 to TRBJ1-2, with a tentative D call TRBD1 (5 bases). Germline loops: CDR1 MNHEY, CDR2 SVGAGI. The ends were cut back, 2 bases at V and 4 bases at J, with 8 bases in the middle. The CDR3 spans 13 residues. In DNA, the CDR3 is TGTGCCAGCAGTTACATCGGGGGCTATGGCTACACCTTC. The encoded protein is CASSYIGGYGYTF.

V usage is TRBV24-1 and J usage is TRBJ1-1, with TRBD1 matching 9 bases. CDR3 length: 13 residues. The J segment lost 1 base and the V segment lost 10 bases, leaving 3 bases of the junction unmatched. Germline V gene data show CDR1 as KGHDR and CDR2 as SFDVKD. The CDR3 nucleotides read TGTGCCACGATGGGACAGGGGAACACTGAAGCTTTCTTT. This gives the protein CATMGQGNTEAFF.

This chain links TRBV5-1 with TRBJ1-4, with D unclear. There are 15 residues in the CDR3. Per germline, CDR1 SGHRS and CDR2 YFSETQ. Trimming stripped 3 bases from V and 4 bases from J, with 13 bases between. CDR3 sequence reads: CASSWGEARNEKLFF. CDR3 nucleotides: TGCGCCAGCAGCTGGGGAGAGGCGCGTAATGAAAAACTGTTTTTT. Drawing the rest from reference TRBV5-1 and TRBJ1-4, the complete variable domain is KAGVTQTPRYLIKTRGQQVTLSCSPISGHRSVSWYQQTPGQGLQFLFEYFSETQRNKGNFPGRFSGRQFSNSRSEMNVSTLELGDSALYLCASSWGEARNEKLFFGSGTQLSVL.

J is TRBJ1-1 and V is TRBV30; D may be TRBD1 (5 bases). Germline assignment: CDR1 GTSNPN and CDR2 SVGIG (reference sequence). The germline V and J ends were trimmed by 4 bases and 2 bases, with 11 bases remaining between them. This CDR3 comprises 13 residues. The CDR3 here is CAWTGGPNTEAFF. Here the CDR3 DNA reads TGTGCCTGGACGGGGGGTCCCAACACTGAAGCTTTCTTT. The complete variable domain, with remaining parts taken from reference TRBV30 and TRBJ1-1, reads SQTIHQWPATLVQPVGSPLSLECTVEGTSNPNLYWYRQAAGRGLQLLFYSVGIGQISSEVPQNLSASRPQDRQFILSSKKLLLSDSGFYLCAWTGGPNTEAFFGQGTRLTVV.

Note on this clone: The sample carries other DNA sequences with the same CDR3. The chain joins TRBV2 to TRBJ1-1; possible D gene TRBD1, 5 bases. V gave up 6 bases and J gave up 1 base, with 9 bases separating them. Germline V lookup: CDR1 SNHLY, CDR2 FYNNEI. The CDR3 loop spans 13 amino acids. CDR3 sequence: CASSLDRNTEAFF. The DNA of the CDR3 is TGTGCCAGCAGCCTTGACAGGAACACTGAAGCTTTCTTT.

The rearrangement uses TRBV19 and TRBJ2-3, with 11 positions matching TRBD2. This CDR3 spans 16 amino acids. Germline loops: CDR1 LNHDA, CDR2 SQIVND (reference sequence). The V and J ends lost 5 bases and 1 base, in that order; junction bases with no gene match: 5. CDR3 bases: TGTGCCAGTAGTCGAGTAGCGGGGGGGCGCACAGATACGCAGTATTTT. This encodes CASSRVAGGRTDTQYF.

This sequence joins TRBV11-3 and TRBJ2-1; 7 bases are a match to TRBD2. CDR3 length: 16 residues. After removal of 1 base from V and 2 bases from J, the junction contained 5 bases not matched to a gene. Germline-derived CDR1 and CDR2 are SGHNT and YENEEA. The CDR3 protein is CASSLGAGTTYNEQFF. Here the CDR3 DNA reads TGTGCCAGCAGCTTAGGGGCCGGGACTACCTACAATGAGCAGTTCTTC.

This sequence joins TRBV5-1 and TRBJ2-2; 7 positions agree with TRBD2. Unmatched junction bases numbered 6, after V lost 0 bases and J lost 1 base. The CDR3 extends over 17 amino acids. From germline, CDR1 is SGHRS and CDR2 YFSETQ. CDR3 sequence: CASSLGAGLGNTGELFF. The CDR3 region has the DNA TGCGCCAGCAGCTTGGGAGCGGGGCTGGGGAACACCGGGGAGCTGTTTTTT.

The J gene is TRBJ2-3, the V gene TRBV18; 8 nucleotides match TRBD2. This CDR3 has 14 amino acids. V was pared by 3 bases and J by 1 base, with 0 bases of the junction left unmatched. Germline V CDR1 and CDR2: KGHSH, LQKENI. This CDR3 is CASSPGGGTDTQYF. The CDR3 DNA reads as TGTGCCAGCTCACCCGGGGGGGGCACAGATACGCAGTATTTT.

This chain connects TRBV5-1 to TRBJ2-2; D ambiguous. Germline V CDR1 and CDR2: SGHRS, YFSETQ. The CDR3 runs to 13 residues. Between the trimmed V and J ends, which lost 3 bases and 0 bases, there was a span of 3 bases. The DNA of the CDR3 is TGCGCCAGCAGCTCGTCGAACACCGGGGAGCTGTTTTTT. Translating it yields CASSSSNTGELFF.

The J gene is TRBJ2-1, the V gene TRBV10-1, with TRBD2 as a possible D gene (5 bases). The V end was cut by 3 bases, the J end by 10 bases, with 7 bases between. Germline assignment: CDR1 WNHNN and CDR2 SYGVQD (reference sequence). CDR3 length: 11 residues. The CDR3 DNA is TGCGCCAGCAGTGAAATAGCGGAGCAGTTCTTC. The encoded protein is CASSEIAEQFF.

This chain connects TRBV19 to TRBJ1-6, with 7 bases lining up with TRBD1. The CDR3 covers 17 residues. V lost 0 bases to trimming and J lost 7 bases; unmatched junction nucleotides: 9. Germline assignment: CDR1 LNHDA and CDR2 SQIVND (reference sequence). CDR3 in DNA: TGTGCCAGTAGTATAGACCCAGACAGGGTTGGAAATTCACCCCTCCACTTT. Its protein product is CASSIDPDRVGNSPLHF.

The chain has TRBV28 and TRBJ2-3, with TRBD2 matching over 10 bases. The CDR3 runs 14 residues. Germline lookup yields CDR1 MDHEN and CDR2 SYDVKM. V lost 8 bases and J lost 3; bases outside the gene matches: 5. The CDR3 DNA reads TGTGCCAGCGGGGGGACTAGCGTTACAGATACGCAGTATTTT. As protein: CASGGTSVTDTQYF.

The CDR3 loop reads CASSESLGGGKLTPRTDTQYF. The CDR3 DNA sequence: TGCGCCAGCAGTGAGTCTTTGGGCGGGGGCAAACTAACACCCAGAACAGATACGCAGTATTTT. This rearrangement joins TRBV10-2 to TRBJ2-3; possible D gene TRBD2, 7 bases. Germline-derived CDR1 and CDR2 are WSHSY and SAAADI. CDR3 length equals 21 residues. V lost 0 bases, J lost 3 bases, and 28 bases lay in between.